What follows are 20 T cell receptor beta chains derived from one specimen sequenced in a study of post-analysis software for immune sequencing data (dated by TCRdb to about 2015). Findings and caveats that apply to the study as a whole: Significantly higher frequencies in patients than in controls were found for several TRBV segments, including TRBV5-6, TRBV5-1 and TRBV20-1.

These receptors' antigens are unknown. Preparation of the library involved PCR. These reads were obtained on an Illumina HiSeq 2500. To reduce PCR and sequencing biases, unique molecular identifiers were incorporated into the TCR beta cDNA libraries. TCRdb cleaned the public reads at Q25 with fastp, built clones with MiXCR and kept in-frame beta chains. Identical CDR3 proteins give one entry, which carries the most common genes and DNA. Within this sample are 600,000 to 750,000 distinct CDR3 sequences, with roughly three fifths of them counted one time only. The ten most abundant clones make up over 9% of the sample. The sequenced material came from blood. These TCRs come from a girl aged 2 to 9 with multiple sclerosis.

This clonotype was counted once. CDR3 nucleotide sequence: TGTGCCAGCAGCTTAGTGTGGGGACCGGGACAGGGGGCTCGGAATGAGCAGTTCTTC. Its protein is CASSLVWGPGQGARNEQFF. The chain has TRBV7-8 and TRBJ2-1; TRBD1 agrees at 12 bases. The V and J ends lost 1 base and 7 bases, in that order; junction bases with no gene match: 14. The CDR3 runs to 19 residues. The germline V gene encodes CDR1 SGHVS and CDR2 FQNEAQ.

This clonotype showed up just a few times. This sequence joins TRBV5-5 and TRBJ2-1; D gene unclear. Germline V gene sequence: CDR1 SGHKS, CDR2 YYEKEE (reference sequence). Trimming took off 4 bases at V and 7 bases at J, with 9 bases between the two ends. The CDR3 loop spans 12 amino acids. CDR3 sequence reads: CASSHGLNEQFF. CDR3 in DNA: TGTGCCAGCAGCCACGGCCTGAATGAGCAGTTCTTC.

Only a few counts were recorded for this clonotype. V gene TRBV7-2 combines with J gene TRBJ1-2; D remains unclear. There are 16 residues in the CDR3. Germline values: CDR1 SGHTA, CDR2 FQGNSA. The V end lost 2 bases, the J end lost 6 bases, and 19 bases lay between the germline ends. As DNA, the CDR3 is TGTGCCAGCAGCTTAAGCGGGTCGGCGGGGAGGGATGGCTACACCTTC. It encodes CASSLSGSAGRDGYTF.

This clonotype was found a few times. This chain links TRBV20-1 with TRBJ2-1; TRBD2 might be the D (5 bases). V lost 7 bases and J 6 bases, leaving 13 bases between the germline ends. Germline CDR1 is DFQATT and CDR2 is SNEGSKA (reference sequence). This CDR3 has 12 amino acids. CDR3 sequence reads: CSGARASNEQFF. CDR3 bases: TGCAGTGGCGCGAGGGCAAGCAATGAGCAGTTCTTC.

J is TRBJ2-5 and V is TRBV6-4; unclear D gene. Germline V gene data show CDR1 as MRHNA and CDR2 as SNTAGT. The V gene lost 4 bases and the J gene lost 3 bases, with 9 bases spanning the gap. There are 13 residues in the CDR3. DNA of the CDR3: TGTGCCAGCAGTGGATCGGCCAAAGAGACCCAGTACTTC. This codes for CASSGSAKETQYF.

This clonotype was observed once. The gene calls are TRBV12-3 or TRBV12-4 and TRBJ1-5, with D perhaps matching TRBD1 (5 bases). The length of the CDR3 is 14 residues. Trimming took 3 bases from V and 7 from J, leaving 13 bases between them. In DNA form, the CDR3 reads TGTGCCAGCAGTTTTGGGGCCGGAGGGCAGCCCCAGCATTTT. This codes for CASSFGAGGQPQHF.

This clonotype was seen once. The chain joins TRBV14 to TRBJ2-3, with 8 bases aligning to TRBD2. The germline V gene encodes CDR1 SGHDN and CDR2 FVKESK. This CDR3 comprises 15 residues. The ends lost 4 bases at V and 0 bases at J; junction bases unmatched: 3. CDR3 region: CASSPGLGSTDTQYF. The CDR3 DNA reads TGTGCCAGCAGCCCGGGACTAGGTAGCACAGATACGCAGTATTTT.

The chain recombines TRBV20-1 with TRBJ2-7, with TRBD1 matching 7 bases. The J call is in doubt because the DNA end fits TRBJ2-5 better. Looked up from germline, CDR1 is DFQATT and CDR2 is SNEGSKA (reference sequence). The CDR3 runs 14 residues. CDR3 residues: CSANFPTGVETQYF. In DNA form, the CDR3 reads TGCAGTGCCAACTTTCCTACAGGGGTCGAGACCCAGTACTTC.

V usage is TRBV5-5 and J usage is TRBJ1-2; perhaps TRBD1 as D (5 bases). Germline assignment: CDR1 SGHKS and CDR2 YYEKEE (reference sequence). The CDR3 length is 15 residues. V was clipped by 4 bases and J by 4 bases, with 17 bases between them. CDR3 coding DNA: TGTGCCAGCAGCCTTGGCGTGGGGCTCATCTATGGCTACACCTTC. Its translation is CASSLGVGLIYGYTF. The whole variable domain, filled in from reference TRBV5-5 and TRBJ1-2, reads DAGVTQSPTHLIKTRGQQVTLRCSPISGHKSVSWYQQVLGQGPQFIFQYYEKEERGRGNFPDRFSARQFPNYSSELNVNALLLGDSALYLCASSLGVGLIYGYTFGSGTRLTVV.

V and J are TRBV20-1 and TRBJ2-5; D is ambiguous. V lost 0 bases to trimming and J lost 4 bases, with 6 bases between them. Germline V gene sequence: CDR1 DFQATT, CDR2 SNEGSKA (reference sequence). The CDR3 runs to 12 residues. CDR3 sequence: CSARDLAETQYF. The CDR3 coding sequence is TGCAGTGCTAGAGACTTGGCAGAGACCCAGTACTTC.

The chain is built from TRBV12-3 or TRBV12-4 and TRBJ1-1, with 7 bases matching TRBD1. The ends lost 6 bases at V and 3 bases at J; junction bases unmatched: 7. The CDR3 has 14 residues. The CDR3 DNA follows: TGTGCCAGCAGCCTCCGCGACAGGGACACTGAAGCTTTCTTT. Protein product: CASSLRDRDTEAFF.

The J gene is TRBJ2-3, the V gene TRBV9; D is unresolved. The ends were cut back, 0 bases at V and 0 bases at J, with 8 bases in the middle. CDR3 size: 15 residues. CDR1 SGDLS and CDR2 YYNGEE come from the germline V gene. The CDR3 region has the DNA TGTGCCAGCAGCGTAGGGATCACTAGCACAGATACGCAGTATTTT. It translates to CASSVGITSTDTQYF.

The V call is TRBV6-5, the J call TRBJ2-7; tentative D call: TRBD2 (5 bases). Trimming cost V 4 bases and J 6 bases, with 13 bases left between them. Germline values: CDR1 MNHEY, CDR2 SVGAGI. This CDR3 is 13 amino acids long. This chain's CDR3 is CASSSPRVGEQYF. Here the CDR3 DNA reads TGTGCCAGCAGTTCTCCGAGGGTGGGCGAGCAGTACTTC.

This clonotype was detected only once. The chain recombines TRBV7-9 with TRBJ2-4; 14 bases fit TRBD2. The J call is doubtful: the DNA matches TRBJ2-5 better. The germline V gene has CDR1 SEHNR and CDR2 FQNEAQ (reference sequence). This CDR3 spans 17 amino acids. CDR3: CASSSIFGLAGGETQYF. DNA for the CDR3: TGTGCCAGCAGTTCGATATTCGGACTAGCGGGGGGAGAGACCCAGTACTTC.

This clonotype was detected only once. The chain recombines TRBV5-1 with TRBJ2-1; the D call may be TRBD1 or TRBD2 (6 bases each). Trimming shortened V by 3 bases and J by 10 bases, and 20 bases separated the two germline ends. CDR1 is SGHRS, CDR2 YFSETQ, per germline. The CDR3 length is 15 residues. In DNA, the CDR3 is TGCGCCAGCAGCTATGGGGGGCACCACCTTGGGGAGCAGTTCTTC. Residues: CASSYGGHHLGEQFF.

The V call is TRBV20-1, the J call TRBJ2-3; D gene ambiguous. The germline CDR1 and CDR2 sequences are DFQATT and SNEGSKA (reference sequence). Deletions cut 5 bases from V and 0 bases from J, with 6 bases between. CDR3 length: 12 residues. The CDR3 protein is CSAGQSTDTQYF. The CDR3 nucleotides are TGCAGTGCTGGGCAGAGCACAGATACGCAGTATTTT.

The chain links TRBV3-1 to TRBJ2-5, with unresolved D. Germline V gene sequence: CDR1 LGHDT, CDR2 YNNKEL (reference sequence). The germline V and J ends were trimmed by 1 base and 2 bases, with 11 bases remaining between them. CDR3 length: 15 amino acids. The CDR3 loop reads CASSQGGRIQETQYF. The CDR3 DNA is TGTGCCAGCAGCCAAGGCGGACGGATACAAGAGACCCAGTACTTC.

J is TRBJ1-1 and V is TRBV5-1; 8 bases align to TRBD1. The CDR3 loop spans 15 amino acids. V dropped 0 bases and J dropped 5; count of bases not matched to a gene: 6. Germline CDR1 reads SGHRS; CDR2 reads YFSETQ. CDR3 nucleotides: TGCGCCAGCAGCTTGGAGGTCACAGGGGGGACTGAAGCTTTCTTT. Residues: CASSLEVTGGTEAFF.

The V call is TRBV29-1, the J call TRBJ1-1; maybe TRBD1 (6 bases). The ends were cut back, 7 bases at V and 6 bases at J, with 15 bases in the middle. The germline V gene encodes CDR1 SQVTM and CDR2 ANQGSEA. The CDR3 is 12 amino acids. This CDR3 is CSAPQQGAEAFF. In DNA form, the CDR3 reads TGCAGCGCCCCGCAACAGGGCGCTGAAGCTTTCTTT.

This clonotype was found a few times. V and J are TRBV10-3 and TRBJ2-7; D unresolved. CDR1 and CDR2 from the germline V gene are ENHRY and SYGVKD. V shed 3 bases and J shed 5 bases, with 5 bases lying between them. CDR3 length: 11 residues. CDR3 nucleotide sequence: TGTGCCATCAGTGATCAGGACGAGCAGTACTTC. The encoded protein is CAISDQDEQYF.